This T cell receptor (beta chain) was profiled in a study of T cell responses to AZD1222 COVID-19 vaccine. Study results and limitations: Nearly half of spike-specific TCRs reportedly go after variant regions that carry no mutations.

Assay used: immunoSEQ multiplex PCR; TCRdb lists only in-frame clones, some missing. The sample includes 90,000 to 140,000 clones, 75% to 90% seen only once; the top ten take more than 40%. A few counts support this clone. The target antigen is unknown. Sequenced material: peripheral blood, taken 28 days after the second AZD1222 dose. The sequence derives from an adult who received the AZD1222 COVID-19 vaccine.

CDR3 bases: TGCGCCAGCAGCTTGTGGGACCTGCAGTACTTC. It specifies CASSLWDLQYF. This chain connects TRBV5-1 to TRBJ2-7; D tentatively fits TRBD1 or TRBD2 (5 bases each). Germline V lookup: CDR1 SGHRS, CDR2 YFSETQ. V was clipped by 1 base and J by 9 bases, with 8 bases between them. The CDR3 extends over 11 amino acids. Based on the CDR3 plus reference TRBV5-1 and TRBJ2-7, the full variable domain is KAGVTQTPRYLIKTRGQQVTLSCSPISGHRSVSWYQQTPGQGLQFLFEYFSETQRNKGNFPGRFSGRQFSNSRSEMNVSTLELGDSALYLCASSLWDLQYFGPGTRLTVT.